This T cell receptor (beta chain) was recorded in a study of blood T cells in healthy people across ages. With a J-beta primer mix and a sample-barcoded 5' primer, a second PCR ran 7 to 11 cycles. Using its own MiXCR run on the 5' RACE reads, TCRdb lists one record per CDR3 protein. This table holds some 900,000 distinct CDR3 sequences, roughly 52% found once. Healthy Caucasians from Russia aged roughly 6 to 90 served as donors. The CDR3 is 13 amino acids. Per germline, CDR1 SGHDN and CDR2 FVKESK. Trimming shortened V by 3 bases and J by 8 bases, and 11 bases separated the two germline ends. This chain links TRBV14 with TRBJ2-1; perhaps TRBD2 as D (5 bases). The sequenced sample consisted of blood. This TCR came from a man younger than 45 in good health. The CDR3 DNA is TGTGCCAGCAGCCATGCTGGAGGCGATGAGCAGTTCTTC. It codes for CASSHAGGDEQFF.